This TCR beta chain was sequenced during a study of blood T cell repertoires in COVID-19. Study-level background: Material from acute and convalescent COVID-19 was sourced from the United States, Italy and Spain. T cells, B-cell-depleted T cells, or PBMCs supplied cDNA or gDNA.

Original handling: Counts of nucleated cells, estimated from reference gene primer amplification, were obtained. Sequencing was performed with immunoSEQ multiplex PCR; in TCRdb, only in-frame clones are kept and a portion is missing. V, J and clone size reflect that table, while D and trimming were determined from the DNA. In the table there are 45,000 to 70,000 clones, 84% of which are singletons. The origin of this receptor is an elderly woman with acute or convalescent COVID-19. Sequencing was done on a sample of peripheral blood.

CDR3 sequence: CASSPTGPYEQYF. CDR3 nucleotide sequence: TGTGCCAGCAGCCCGACAGGGCCCTACGAGCAGTACTTC. The chain joins TRBV12-3 or TRBV12-4 to TRBJ2-7; 7 nucleotides line up with TRBD1. Losses at the gene ends were 6 bases for V and 2 bases for J; bases not matched to a gene: 4. This CDR3 has 13 amino acids.